The clone carrying this TCR beta chain occurred a few times. The data are from a study of beta chain features in type 1 diabetes. Expressed TCRB transcripts were sequenced after all isolated RNA was converted to cDNA. Sequencing used immunoSEQ multiplex PCR; TCRdb keeps in-frame clones, though not all of them. The sample lists around 500,000 clones; roughly 10% were seen once. Each of the CD4+ naive, central memory, regulatory and stem cell-like memory populations was sorted via CD45RO/CCR7/CD25/CD127/CD95/CD27. This CDR3 spans 15 amino acids. The V and J ends lost 1 base and 4 bases, in that order; junction bases with no gene match: 2. Germline V lookup: CDR1 SGHTA, CDR2 FQGNSA.

The sample comprised naive CD4+ T cells from blood. V and J are TRBV7-2 and TRBJ2-2, with TRBD2 matching over 8 bases. This clonotype was sampled from a woman under 30 in good health. The DNA of the CDR3 is TGTGCCAGCAGCTTAGGCGGGAGGAGCACCGGGGAGCTGTTTTTT. It is translated as CASSLGGRSTGELFF.